Below, one TCR beta chain is given with its context. This record comes from a study of blood T cells in healthy people across ages. This CDR3 has 16 amino acids. Primed by a sample-barcoded 5' primer and a J-beta primer mix, a second PCR proceeded for about 6 to 11 cycles. TCRdb redid the calling of the 5' RACE reads with MiXCR, one entry per CDR3 protein. The data hold around 1.5 million distinct CDR3 sequences, with about 43% observed a single time. The chain has TRBV12-3 or TRBV12-4 and TRBJ2-5; D possibly corresponds to TRBD2 (6 bases). The end of the DNA aligns better with TRBJ2-4, so the J call may be wrong. This clonotype was obtained from a woman aged 18-29 years in good health. The sequencing input was blood. The CDR3 loop is CASSNRRWGLDPIQYF. Written as DNA, the CDR3 is TGTGCCAGCAGCAACCGTCGCTGGGGACTTGATCCCATTCAGTACTTC.